The clone carrying this TCR beta chain has more than one count but fewer than ten. The target antigen is unknown. Gene names and germline match the mouse. The read is 4 residues too short to cover the CDR3 end, so that end is filled in from the germline J gene. These data belong to a study of CD8+ T cells in alopecia areata. For the study at large: C3H/HeJ donors with spontaneous alopecia, about 6-13 months old, supplied skin grafts to roughly 7-11-week-old female C3H/HeJ mice.

cDNA prepared by RNA extraction and subsequent reverse transcription served as the template for sequencing. TCRdb's table, derived via immunoSEQ multiplex PCR, lists solely in-frame clones and lacks some. The sample has approximately 110,000 clones, none seen only once; the top ten hold around 19%. CDR3 length: 16 residues. Germline loops: CDR1 NSQYPW, CDR2 LRSPGD (reference sequence). Trimming removed 3 bases from V and 0 bases from J, with 13 bases in between. Findings and caveats of the study: An increase in clonality over normal scalp was evident in lesional scalp, especially alopecia totalis/universalis.

The sequencing sample was made of lesional skin. The chain joins TRBV1 to TRBJ2-4, with D tentatively TRBD1 (6 bases). The TCR comes from a C3H/HeJ mouse with alopecia areata. MHC haplotype here: H2-k. The CDR3 sequence is CTCSAGDKSSQNTLYF. The covered CDR3 bases are TGCACCTGCAGTGCGGGGGACAAATCTAGTCAAAAC.